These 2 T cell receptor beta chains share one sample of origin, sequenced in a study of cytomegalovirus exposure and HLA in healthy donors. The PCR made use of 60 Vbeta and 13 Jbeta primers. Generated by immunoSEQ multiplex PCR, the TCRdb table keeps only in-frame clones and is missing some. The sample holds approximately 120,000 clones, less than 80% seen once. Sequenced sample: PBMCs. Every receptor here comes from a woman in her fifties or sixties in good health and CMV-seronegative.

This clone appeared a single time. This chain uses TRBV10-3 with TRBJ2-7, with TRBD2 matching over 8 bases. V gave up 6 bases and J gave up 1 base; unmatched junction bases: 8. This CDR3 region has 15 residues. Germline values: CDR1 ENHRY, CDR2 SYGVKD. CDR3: CAIRLGLANSYEQYF. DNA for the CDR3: TGTGCCATCAGATTAGGACTAGCTAATTCCTACGAGCAGTACTTC.

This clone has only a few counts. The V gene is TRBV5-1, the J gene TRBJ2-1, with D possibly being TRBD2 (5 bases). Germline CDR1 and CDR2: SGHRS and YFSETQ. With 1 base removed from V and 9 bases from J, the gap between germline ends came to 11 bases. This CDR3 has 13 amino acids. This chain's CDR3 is CASSLLLAGEQFF. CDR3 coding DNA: TGCGCCAGCAGCTTGTTGCTAGCCGGTGAGCAGTTCTTC.